Shown below are 2 T cell receptor beta chains from a single sample sequenced in a study of blood T cell repertoires in COVID-19 (dated by TCRdb to the early 2020s). The method was the immunoSEQ multiplex PCR assay. The clones in this table, taken by TCRdb from immuneACCESS, are in-frame only. Not every clone is retained; where verified, under half of the shortfall comes from an unresolved V gene, and the cause of the rest is unknown. This sample holds approximately 49,000 clones; approximately 90% were observed only once. 4% of the sample comes from the top ten. Sequencing used peripheral blood. The receptors stem from a man in his fifties or sixties with acute or convalescent COVID-19.

The chain couples TRBV18 to TRBJ1-2; TRBD1 is a possible D gene (6 bases). V lost 0 bases and J 6 bases, leaving 11 bases between the germline ends. The CDR3 length is 14 residues. Germline-derived CDR1 and CDR2 are KGHSH and LQKENI. CDR3: CASSPPGRGNGYTF. CDR3 sequence (DNA): TGTGCCAGCTCACCACCGGGCAGGGGAAATGGCTACACCTTC.

This clone is termed medium-sized. This chain links TRBV27 with TRBJ1-2; D remains unclear. In germline, CDR1 is MNHEY, CDR2 SMNVEV (reference sequence). V lost 1 base and J 2 bases, leaving 11 bases between the germline ends. The CDR3 is 15 residues long. The CDR3 bases are TGTGCCAGCAGTTTATGGGCAGGCGTAAACTATGGCTACACCTTC. The encoded protein is CASSLWAGVNYGYTF.